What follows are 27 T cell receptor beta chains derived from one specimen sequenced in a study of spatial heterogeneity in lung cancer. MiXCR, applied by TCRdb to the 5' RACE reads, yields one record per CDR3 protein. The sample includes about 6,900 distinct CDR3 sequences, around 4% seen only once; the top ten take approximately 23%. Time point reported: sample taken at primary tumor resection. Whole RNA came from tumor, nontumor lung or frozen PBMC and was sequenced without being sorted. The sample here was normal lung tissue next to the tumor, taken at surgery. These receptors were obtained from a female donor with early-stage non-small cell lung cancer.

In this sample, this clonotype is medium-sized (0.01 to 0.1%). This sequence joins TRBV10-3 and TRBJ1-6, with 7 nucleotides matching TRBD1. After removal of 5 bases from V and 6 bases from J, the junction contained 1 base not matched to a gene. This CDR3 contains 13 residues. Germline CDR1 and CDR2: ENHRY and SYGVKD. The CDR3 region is CAISPGGNSPLHF. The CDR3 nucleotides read TGTGCCATCAGTCCAGGGGGTAATTCACCCCTCCACTTT.

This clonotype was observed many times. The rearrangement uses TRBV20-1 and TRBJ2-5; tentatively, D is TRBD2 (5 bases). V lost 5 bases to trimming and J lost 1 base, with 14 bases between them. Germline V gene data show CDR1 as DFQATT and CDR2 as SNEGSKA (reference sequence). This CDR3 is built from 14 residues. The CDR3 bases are TGCAGTGCTTTCGAGGACTTCCTCCAAGAGACCCAGTACTTC. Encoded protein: CSAFEDFLQETQYF.

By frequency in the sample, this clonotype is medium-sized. The CDR3: CASSLDSLGNIQYF. DNA of the CDR3: TGCGCCAGCAGCTTGGATTCATTGGGAAACATTCAGTACTTC. The rearrangement joins TRBV5-1 to TRBJ2-4, with unresolved D. V gave up 0 bases and J gave up 6 bases, with 10 bases separating them. CDR3 length: 14 residues. The germline V gene encodes CDR1 SGHRS and CDR2 YFSETQ.

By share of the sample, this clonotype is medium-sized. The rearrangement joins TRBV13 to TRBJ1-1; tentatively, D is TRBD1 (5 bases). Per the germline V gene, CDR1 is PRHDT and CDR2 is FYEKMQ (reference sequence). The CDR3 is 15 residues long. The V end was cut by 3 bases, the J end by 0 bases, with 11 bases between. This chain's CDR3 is CASSLAGNMNTEAFF. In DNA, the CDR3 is TGTGCCAGCAGCTTGGCAGGGAACATGAACACTGAAGCTTTCTTT.

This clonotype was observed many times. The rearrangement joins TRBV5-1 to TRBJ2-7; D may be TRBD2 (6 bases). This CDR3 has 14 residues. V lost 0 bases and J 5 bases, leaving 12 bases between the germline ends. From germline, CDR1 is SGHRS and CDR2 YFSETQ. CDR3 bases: TGCGCCAGCAGCTTGGGGCCGGGCGGGGACGAGCAGTACTTC. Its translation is CASSLGPGGDEQYF.

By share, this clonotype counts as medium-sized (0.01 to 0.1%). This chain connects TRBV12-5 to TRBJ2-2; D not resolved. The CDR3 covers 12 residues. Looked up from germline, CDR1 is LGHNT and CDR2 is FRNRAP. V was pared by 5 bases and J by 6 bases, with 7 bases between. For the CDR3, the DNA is TGTGCTAGTGGTACCGGAGCCGGGGAGCTGTTTTTT. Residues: CASGTGAGELFF. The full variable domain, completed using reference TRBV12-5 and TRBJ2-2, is DARVTQTPRHKVTEMGQEVTMRCQPILGHNTVFWYRQTMMQGLELLAYFRNRAPLDDSGMPKDRFSAEMPDATLATLKIQPSEPRDSAVYFCASGTGAGELFFGEGSRLTVL.

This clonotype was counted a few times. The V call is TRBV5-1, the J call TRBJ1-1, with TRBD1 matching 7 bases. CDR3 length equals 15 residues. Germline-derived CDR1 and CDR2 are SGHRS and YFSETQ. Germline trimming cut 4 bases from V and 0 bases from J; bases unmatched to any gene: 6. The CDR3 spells CASSPRQGLNTEAFF. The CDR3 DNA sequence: TGCGCCAGCAGCCCGAGACAGGGCCTGAACACTGAAGCTTTCTTT.

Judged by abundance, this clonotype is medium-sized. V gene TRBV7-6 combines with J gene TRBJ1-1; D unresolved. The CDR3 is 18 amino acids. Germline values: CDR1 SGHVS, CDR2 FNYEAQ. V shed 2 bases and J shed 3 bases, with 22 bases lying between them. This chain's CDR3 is CASSLMAAPTPSYTEAFF. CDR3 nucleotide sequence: TGTGCCAGCAGCTTAATGGCAGCTCCAACCCCGTCGTACACTGAAGCTTTCTTT.

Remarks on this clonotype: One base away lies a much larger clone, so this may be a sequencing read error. CDR3 DNA: TGTGCCATCAGTGAGGTGGGGACAGGGAACACCGGGGAGCTGTTTTTT. This encodes CAISEVGTGNTGELFF. The genes are TRBV10-3 and TRBJ2-2, with TRBD1 matching over 8 bases. The V gene's germline CDR1 is ENHRY and CDR2 SYGVKD. There are 16 residues in the CDR3. Trimming cost V 2 bases and J 1 base; bases outside gene matches: 3.

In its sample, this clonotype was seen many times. The CDR3 bases are TGTGCCAGCAGTTTCGCGGAGACCCAGTACTTC. Translated: CASSFAETQYF. This rearrangement joins TRBV28 to TRBJ2-5, with D unresolved. Trimming removed 3 bases at V and 5 bases at J, with 4 bases between. In germline, CDR1 is MDHEN, CDR2 SYDVKM. The CDR3 has 11 residues. The whole variable domain, filled in from reference TRBV28 and TRBJ2-5, reads DVKVTQSSRYLVKRTGEKVFLECVQDMDHENMFWYRQDPGLGLRLIYFSYDVKMKEKGDIPEGYSVSREKKERFSLILESASTNQTSMYLCASSFAETQYFGPGTRLLVL.

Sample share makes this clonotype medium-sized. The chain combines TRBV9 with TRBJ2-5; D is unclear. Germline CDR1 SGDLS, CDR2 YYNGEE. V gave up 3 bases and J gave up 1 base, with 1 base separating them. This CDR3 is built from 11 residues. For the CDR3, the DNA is TGTGCCAGCAGCGCCCAAGAGACCCAGTACTTC. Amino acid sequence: CASSAQETQYF.

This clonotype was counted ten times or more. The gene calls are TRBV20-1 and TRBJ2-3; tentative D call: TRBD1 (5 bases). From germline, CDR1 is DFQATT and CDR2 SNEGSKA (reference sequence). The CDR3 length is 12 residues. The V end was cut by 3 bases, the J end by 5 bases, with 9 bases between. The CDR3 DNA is TGCAGTGCTAGGGCAGGGCAAGATACGCAGTATTTT. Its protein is CSARAGQDTQYF.

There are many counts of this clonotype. The CDR3 coding sequence is TGCGCCAGCAGCACCCACACAGATACGCAGTATTTT. Its translation: CASSTHTDTQYF. This chain uses TRBV5-1 with TRBJ2-3; no clear D gene. V was clipped by 4 bases and J by 2 bases, with 5 bases between them. CDR1 is SGHRS, CDR2 YFSETQ, per germline. CDR3 size: 12 residues. The full variable domain, its missing parts supplied by reference TRBV5-1 and TRBJ2-3, is KAGVTQTPRYLIKTRGQQVTLSCSPISGHRSVSWYQQTPGQGLQFLFEYFSETQRNKGNFPGRFSGRQFSNSRSEMNVSTLELGDSALYLCASSTHTDTQYFGPGTRLTVL.

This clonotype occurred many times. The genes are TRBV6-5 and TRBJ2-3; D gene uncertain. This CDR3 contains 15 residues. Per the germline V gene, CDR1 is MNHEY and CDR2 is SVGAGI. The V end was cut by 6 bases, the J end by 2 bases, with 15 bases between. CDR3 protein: CASRRSVSTTDTQYF. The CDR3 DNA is TGTGCCAGCAGACGCTCGGTTTCCACCACAGATACGCAGTATTTT.

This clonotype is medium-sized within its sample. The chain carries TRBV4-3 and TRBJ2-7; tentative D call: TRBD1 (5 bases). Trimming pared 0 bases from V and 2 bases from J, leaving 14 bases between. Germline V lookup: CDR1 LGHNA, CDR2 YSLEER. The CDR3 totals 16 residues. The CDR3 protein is CASSQEFLQEPYEQYF. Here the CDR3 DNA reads TGCGCCAGCAGCCAAGAGTTTTTACAGGAGCCCTACGAGCAGTACTTC.

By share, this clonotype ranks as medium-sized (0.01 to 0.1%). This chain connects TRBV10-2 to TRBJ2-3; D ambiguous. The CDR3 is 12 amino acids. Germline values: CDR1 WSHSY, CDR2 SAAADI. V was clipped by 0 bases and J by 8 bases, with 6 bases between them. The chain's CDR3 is CASSESWVTQYF. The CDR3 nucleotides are TGCGCCAGCAGTGAGTCATGGGTTACGCAGTATTTT.

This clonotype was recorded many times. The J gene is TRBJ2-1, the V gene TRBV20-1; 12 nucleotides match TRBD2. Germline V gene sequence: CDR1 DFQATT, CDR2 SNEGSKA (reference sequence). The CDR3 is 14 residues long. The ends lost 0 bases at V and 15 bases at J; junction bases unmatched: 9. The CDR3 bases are TGCAGTGCTAGAGACTGGACTAGCGGGGACGCTCGGTTCTTC. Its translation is CSARDWTSGDARFF.

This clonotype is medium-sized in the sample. CDR3 loop: CASSVEARQFNQPQHF. Written as DNA, the CDR3 is TGTGCCAGCAGCGTAGAAGCTCGGCAATTCAATCAGCCCCAGCATTTT. V usage is TRBV9 and J usage is TRBJ1-5; D gene uncertain. Trimming took off 0 bases at V and 3 bases at J, with 13 bases between the two ends. The CDR3 consists of 16 residues. Per germline, CDR1 SGDLS and CDR2 YYNGEE.

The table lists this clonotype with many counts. CDR3 DNA: TGCAGTGCCCCAGGGGGTGGGGGATACACAGATACGCAGTATTTT. It specifies CSAPGGGGYTDTQYF. The chain combines TRBV20-1 with TRBJ2-3, with 7 bases lining up with TRBD1. Germline V gene lookup returns CDR1 DFQATT and CDR2 SNEGSKA (reference sequence). The CDR3 consists of 15 residues. The V segment lost 6 bases and the J segment 2 bases; nucleotides outside the gene matches: 11.

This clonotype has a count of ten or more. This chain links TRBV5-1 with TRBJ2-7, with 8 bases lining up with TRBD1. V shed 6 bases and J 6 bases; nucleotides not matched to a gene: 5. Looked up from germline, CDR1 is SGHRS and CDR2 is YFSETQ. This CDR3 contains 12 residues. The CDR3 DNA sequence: TGCGCCAGCAACTACGGACAGGGCGAGCAGTACTTC. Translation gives CASNYGQGEQYF.

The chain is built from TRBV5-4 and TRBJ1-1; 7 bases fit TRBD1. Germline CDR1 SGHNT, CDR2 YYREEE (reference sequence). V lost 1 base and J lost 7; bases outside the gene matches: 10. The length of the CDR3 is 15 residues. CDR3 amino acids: CASSLSGQGVNEAFF. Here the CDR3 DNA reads TGTGCCAGCAGCTTGTCCGGGCAGGGGGTCAATGAAGCTTTCTTT.

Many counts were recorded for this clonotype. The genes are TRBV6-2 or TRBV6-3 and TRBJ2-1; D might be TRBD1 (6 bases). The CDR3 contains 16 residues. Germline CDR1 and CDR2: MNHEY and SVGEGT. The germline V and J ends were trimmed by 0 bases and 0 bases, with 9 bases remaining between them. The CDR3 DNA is TGTGCCAGCAGTTACTCACAGGGAAGCTCCTACAATGAGCAGTTCTTC. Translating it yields CASSYSQGSSYNEQFF.

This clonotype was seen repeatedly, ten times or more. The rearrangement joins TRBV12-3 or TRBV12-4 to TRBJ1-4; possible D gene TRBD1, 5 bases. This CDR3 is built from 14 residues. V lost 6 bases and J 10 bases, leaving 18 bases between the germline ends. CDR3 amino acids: CASSGTDYGGKLFF. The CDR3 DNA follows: TGTGCCAGCAGCGGGACGGACTACGGGGGAAAACTGTTTTTT.

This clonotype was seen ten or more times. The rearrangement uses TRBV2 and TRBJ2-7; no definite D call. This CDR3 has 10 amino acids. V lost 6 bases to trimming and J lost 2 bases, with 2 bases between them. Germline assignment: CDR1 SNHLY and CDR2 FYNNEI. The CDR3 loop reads CASRTYEQYF. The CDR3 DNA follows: TGTGCCAGCAGGACCTACGAGCAGTACTTC.

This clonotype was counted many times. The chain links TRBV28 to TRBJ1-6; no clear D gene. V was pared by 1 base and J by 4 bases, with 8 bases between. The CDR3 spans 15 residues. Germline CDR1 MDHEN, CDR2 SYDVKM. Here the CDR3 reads CASSLYSTYNSPLHF. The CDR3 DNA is TGTGCCAGCAGTTTATACAGTACTTATAATTCACCCCTCCACTTT. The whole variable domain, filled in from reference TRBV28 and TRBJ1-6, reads DVKVTQSSRYLVKRTGEKVFLECVQDMDHENMFWYRQDPGLGLRLIYFSYDVKMKEKGDIPEGYSVSREKKERFSLILESASTNQTSMYLCASSLYSTYNSPLHFGNGTRLTVT.

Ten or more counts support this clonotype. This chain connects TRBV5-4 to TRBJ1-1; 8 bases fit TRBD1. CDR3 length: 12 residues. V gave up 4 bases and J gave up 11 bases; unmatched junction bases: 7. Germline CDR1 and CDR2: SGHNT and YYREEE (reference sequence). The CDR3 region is CASSARTGRAFF. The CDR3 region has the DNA TGTGCCAGCAGCGCTCGGACAGGGCGTGCTTTCTTT.

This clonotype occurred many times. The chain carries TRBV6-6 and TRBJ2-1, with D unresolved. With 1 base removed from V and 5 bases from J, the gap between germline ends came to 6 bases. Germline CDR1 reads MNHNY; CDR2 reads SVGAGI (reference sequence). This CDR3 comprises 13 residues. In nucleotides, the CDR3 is TGTGCCAGCAGTTACTACAGCAACAATGAGCAGTTCTTC. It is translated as CASSYYSNNEQFF.